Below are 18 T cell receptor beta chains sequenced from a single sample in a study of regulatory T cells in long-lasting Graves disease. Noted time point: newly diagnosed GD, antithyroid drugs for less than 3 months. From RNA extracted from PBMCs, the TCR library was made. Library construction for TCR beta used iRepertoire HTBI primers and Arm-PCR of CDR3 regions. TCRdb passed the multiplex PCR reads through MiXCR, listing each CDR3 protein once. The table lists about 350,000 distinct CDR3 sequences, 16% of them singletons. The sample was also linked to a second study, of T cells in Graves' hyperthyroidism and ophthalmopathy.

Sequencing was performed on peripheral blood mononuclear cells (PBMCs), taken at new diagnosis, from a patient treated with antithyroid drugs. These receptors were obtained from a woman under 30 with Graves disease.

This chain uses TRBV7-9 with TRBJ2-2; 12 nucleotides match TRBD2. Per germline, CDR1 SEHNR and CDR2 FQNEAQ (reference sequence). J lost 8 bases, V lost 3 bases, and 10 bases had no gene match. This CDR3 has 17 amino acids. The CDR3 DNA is TGTGCCAGCAGCTTTTGGACTAGCGGGGTCGGGACGGGGGAGCTGTTTTTT. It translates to CASSFWTSGVGTGELFF. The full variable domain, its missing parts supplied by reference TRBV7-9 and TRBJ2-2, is DTGVSQNPRHKITKRGQNVTFRCDPISEHNRLYWYRQTLGQGPEFLTYFQNEAQLEKSRLLSDRFSAERPKGSFSTLEIQRTEQGDSAMYLCASSFWTSGVGTGELFFGEGSRLTVL.

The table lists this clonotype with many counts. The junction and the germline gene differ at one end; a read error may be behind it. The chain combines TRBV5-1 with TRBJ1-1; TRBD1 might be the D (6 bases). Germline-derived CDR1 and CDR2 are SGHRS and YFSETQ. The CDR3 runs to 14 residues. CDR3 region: CASSLQGGSTEAFF. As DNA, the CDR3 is TGTGCCAGCAGCTTACAGGGAGGGAGCACTGAAGCTTTCTTT.

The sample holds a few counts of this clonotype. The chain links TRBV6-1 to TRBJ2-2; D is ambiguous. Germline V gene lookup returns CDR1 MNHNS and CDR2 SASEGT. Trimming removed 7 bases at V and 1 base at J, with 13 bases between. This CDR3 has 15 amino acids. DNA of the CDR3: TGTGCCAGCACCCTAACCAGTCGGAACACCGGGGAGCTGTTTTTT. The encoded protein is CASTLTSRNTGELFF.

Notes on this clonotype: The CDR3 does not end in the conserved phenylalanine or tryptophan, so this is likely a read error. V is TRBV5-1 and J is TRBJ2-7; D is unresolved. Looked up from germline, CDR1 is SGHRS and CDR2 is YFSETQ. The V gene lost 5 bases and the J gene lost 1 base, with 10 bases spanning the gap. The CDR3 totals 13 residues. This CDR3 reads CASSSPSSYEQYL. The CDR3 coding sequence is TGCGCCAGCAGTTCCCCCAGTTCCTACGAGCAGTACCTC.

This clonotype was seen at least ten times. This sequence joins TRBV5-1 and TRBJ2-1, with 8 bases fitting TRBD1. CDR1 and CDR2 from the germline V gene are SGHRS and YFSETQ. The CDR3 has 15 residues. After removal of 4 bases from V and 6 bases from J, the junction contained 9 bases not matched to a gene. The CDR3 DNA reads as TGCGCCAGCAGCGATGGACAGGGTAGCGTCAATGAGCAGTTCTTC. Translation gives CASSDGQGSVNEQFF.

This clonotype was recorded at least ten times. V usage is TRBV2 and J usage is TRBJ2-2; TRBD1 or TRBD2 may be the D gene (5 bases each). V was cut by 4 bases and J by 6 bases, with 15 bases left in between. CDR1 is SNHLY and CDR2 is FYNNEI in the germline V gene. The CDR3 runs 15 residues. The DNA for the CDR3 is TGTGCCAGCAGTGGGTCAGGGAGTGTATCCGGGGAGCTGTTTTTT. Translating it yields CASSGSGSVSGELFF.

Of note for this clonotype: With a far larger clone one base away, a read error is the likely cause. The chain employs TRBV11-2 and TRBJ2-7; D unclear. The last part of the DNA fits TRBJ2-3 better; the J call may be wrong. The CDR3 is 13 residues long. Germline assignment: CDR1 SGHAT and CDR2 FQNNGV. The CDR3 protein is CASSTERVDAQYF. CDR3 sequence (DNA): TGTGCCAGCAGCACGGAGAGAGTGGATGCGCAGTATTTT.

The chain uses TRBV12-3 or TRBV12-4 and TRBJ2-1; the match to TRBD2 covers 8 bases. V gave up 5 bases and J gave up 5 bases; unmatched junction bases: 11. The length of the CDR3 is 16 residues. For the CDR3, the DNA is TGTGCCAGCAGTGAAAAACTAGCGGAGCCAAACAATGAGCAGTTCTTC. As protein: CASSEKLAEPNNEQFF.

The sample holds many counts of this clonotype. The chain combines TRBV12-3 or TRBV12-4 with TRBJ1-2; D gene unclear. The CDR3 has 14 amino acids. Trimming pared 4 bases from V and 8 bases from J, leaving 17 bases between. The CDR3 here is CASSSSVGRGGYTF. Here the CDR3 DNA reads TGTGCCAGCAGTTCCTCCGTCGGACGTGGGGGCTACACCTTC.

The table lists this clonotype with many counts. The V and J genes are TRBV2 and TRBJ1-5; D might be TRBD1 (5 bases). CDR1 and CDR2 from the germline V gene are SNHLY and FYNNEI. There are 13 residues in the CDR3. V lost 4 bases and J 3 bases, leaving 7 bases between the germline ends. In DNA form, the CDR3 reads TGTGCCAGCAGTGCAGGGCCCAATCAGCCCCAGCATTTT. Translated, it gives CASSAGPNQPQHF. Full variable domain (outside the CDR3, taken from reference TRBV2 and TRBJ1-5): EPEVTQTPSHQVTQMGQEVILRCVPISNHLYFYWYRQILGQKVEFLVSFYNNEISEKSEIFDDQFSVERPDGSNFTLKIRSTKLEDSAMYFCASSAGPNQPQHFGDGTRLSIL.

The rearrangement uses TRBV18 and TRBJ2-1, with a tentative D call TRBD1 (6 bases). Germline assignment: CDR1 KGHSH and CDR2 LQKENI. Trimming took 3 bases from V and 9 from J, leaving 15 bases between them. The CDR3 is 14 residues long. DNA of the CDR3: TGTGCCAGCTCACCCGAACAGGGAACGACTGAGCAGTTCTTC. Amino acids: CASSPEQGTTEQFF.

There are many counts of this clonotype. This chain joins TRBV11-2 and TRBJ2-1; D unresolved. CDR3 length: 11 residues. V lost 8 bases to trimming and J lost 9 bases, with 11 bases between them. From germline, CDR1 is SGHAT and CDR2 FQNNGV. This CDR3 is CASSRVAEQFF. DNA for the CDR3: TGTGCCAGCTCCAGAGTAGCTGAGCAGTTCTTC. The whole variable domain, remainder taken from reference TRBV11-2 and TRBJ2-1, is EAGVAQSPRYKIIEKRQSVAFWCNPISGHATLYWYQQILGQGPKLLIQFQNNGVVDDSQLPKDRFSAERLKGVDSTLKIQPAKLEDSAVYLCASSRVAEQFFGPGTRLTVL.

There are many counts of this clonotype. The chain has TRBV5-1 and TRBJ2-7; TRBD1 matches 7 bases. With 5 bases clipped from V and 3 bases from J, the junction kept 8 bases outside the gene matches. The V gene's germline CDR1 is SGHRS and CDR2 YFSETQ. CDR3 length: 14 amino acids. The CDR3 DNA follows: TGCGCCAGCAGAAAGGGACAGCGAGACTACGAGCAGTACTTC. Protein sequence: CASRKGQRDYEQYF.

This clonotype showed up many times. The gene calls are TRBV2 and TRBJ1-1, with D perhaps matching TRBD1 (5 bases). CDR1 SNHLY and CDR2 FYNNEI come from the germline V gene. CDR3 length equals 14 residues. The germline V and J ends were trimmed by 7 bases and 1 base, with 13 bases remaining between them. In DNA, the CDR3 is TGTGCCAGCATGGGGAGAACAGGGAACACTGAAGCTTTCTTT. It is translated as CASMGRTGNTEAFF.

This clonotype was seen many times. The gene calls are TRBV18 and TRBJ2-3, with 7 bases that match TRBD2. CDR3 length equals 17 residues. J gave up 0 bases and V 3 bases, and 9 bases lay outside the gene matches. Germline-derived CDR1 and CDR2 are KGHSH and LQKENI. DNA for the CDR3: TGTGCCAGCTCACCGAGGGAGGGAGATACTAGCACAGATACGCAGTATTTT. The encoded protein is CASSPREGDTSTDTQYF.

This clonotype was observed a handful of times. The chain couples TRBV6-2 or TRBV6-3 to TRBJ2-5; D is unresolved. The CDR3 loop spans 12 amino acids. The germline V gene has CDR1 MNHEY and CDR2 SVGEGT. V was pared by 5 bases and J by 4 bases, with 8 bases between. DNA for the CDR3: TGTGCCAGCAGTGGGGTGGGAGAGACCCAGTACTTC. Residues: CASSGVGETQYF.

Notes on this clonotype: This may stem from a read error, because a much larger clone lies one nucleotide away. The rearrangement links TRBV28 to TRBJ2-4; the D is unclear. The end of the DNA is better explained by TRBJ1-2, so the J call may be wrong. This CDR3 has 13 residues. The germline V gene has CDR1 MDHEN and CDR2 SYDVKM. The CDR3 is CASSLTDIYGYTF. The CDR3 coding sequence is TGTGCCAGCAGTTTAACGGATATCTATGGCTACACCTTC.

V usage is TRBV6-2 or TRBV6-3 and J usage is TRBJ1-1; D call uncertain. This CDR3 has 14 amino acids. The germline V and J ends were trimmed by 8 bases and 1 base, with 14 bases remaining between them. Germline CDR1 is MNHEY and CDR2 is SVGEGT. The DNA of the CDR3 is TGTGCCAGCGGGGAGGGTGTATGGAACACTGAAGCTTTCTTT. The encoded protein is CASGEGVWNTEAFF.